Included here is one T cell receptor (beta chain) sequence, with context. Antigen: not known. Without the conserved terminal phenylalanine or tryptophan, this CDR3 likely stems from a read error. The limits of the CDR3 on the DNA are not certain, so only TCRdb's listed CDR3 is given. Genomic DNA, the template, was used for profiling of the TCR beta VDJ and CDR3. In TCRdb, the reads were re-called with MiXCR into one record per CDR3 protein. The table includes about 190,000 distinct CDR3 sequences, roughly half detected once. This sample was taken from a study of CD8+CD57+ T cells in acquired aplastic anemia. Background on the study: The study obtained an average of roughly 3 ug of DNA from sorted CD4+ and CD8+ cells. Study-wide points: The number of CD8+ CDR3 sequences shared by patients and controls was around 30.

The CDR3 numbers 9 amino acids, ends counted. Germline V lookup: CDR1 MNHNS, CDR2 SASEGT. The TCR comes from a human donor in good health, serving as a control. Sample: sorted CD4+, CD8+, or CD8+CD57+ T cells (not recorded which) from PBMCs. The V and J genes are TRBV6-1 and TRBJ1-4; the listed D gene, TRBD1, was not tested against the DNA. CDR3 sequence: CASTGQGVL.